This T cell receptor beta chain was recorded in a study of regulatory T cells. Study observations and caveats: In patients, unique TRB V-J pairs were restricted and V/J usage skewed, especially in Tregs. Hydrophobic residues at CDR3 positions 6 and 7 were enriched in conventional CD4+ T cells of CD3G-deficient patients.

The V gene lost 4 bases and the J gene lost 3 bases, with 9 bases spanning the gap. Germline V gene data show CDR1 as ENHRY and CDR2 as SYGVKD. This CDR3 contains 13 residues. The PCR used 52 TRBV and 13 TRBJ primers. Repertoires were generated with immunoSEQ multiplex PCR, while TCRdb's copy carries only in-frame clones and drops some. This repertoire shows 30,000 to 40,000 clones, approximately 93% found once; its top ten account for about 0.96%. All CD3G-deficient patients showed autoimmunity, more severe in two. At testing, patients were 2 to 39 years old, with reduced naive and increased memory T-cell proportions. CD4+ cells were sorted into CD25-high CD127-low regulatory cells and CD25-low CD127-high conventional cells. This clone was seen a single time. Its antigen is unknown.

The sequenced sample was conventional CD4+ T cells sorted from blood. The chain recombines TRBV10-3 with TRBJ1-2; D is ambiguous. The origin of this receptor is a child aged 2-15 years with CD3G deficiency. For the CDR3, the DNA is TGTGCCATCAGTGGCGAGGCGGACTATGGCTACACCTTC. Encoded protein: CAISGEADYGYTF.